The 10 T cell receptor beta chains below come from one sample, sequenced in a study of blood T cells in healthy people across ages. Primed by a sample-barcoded 5' primer and a J-beta primer mix, a second PCR proceeded for 7 to 11 cycles. MiXCR, run by TCRdb on the 5' RACE reads, gives a single entry per CDR3 protein. The table shows 1.6 million or so distinct CDR3 sequences, with roughly a third occurring only once. Input material: blood. These receptors were taken from a woman aged 25-40 years in good health.

This clonotype has ten or more counts. The chain links TRBV7-2 to TRBJ2-3, with 7 bases fitting TRBD1. Germline V gives CDR1 SGHTA, CDR2 FQGNSA. V was clipped by 5 bases and J by 1 base; unmatched bases: 3. The CDR3 spans 14 residues. The DNA of the CDR3 is TGTGCCAGCAGCCAAGGGGGCCGCACAGATACGCAGTATTTT. This translates into CASSQGGRTDTQYF.

V and J are TRBV6-1 and TRBJ2-2; 10 bases are shared with TRBD2. The V gene's germline CDR1 is MNHNS and CDR2 SASEGT. The V and J ends lost 6 bases and 4 bases, in that order; junction bases with no gene match: 11. The CDR3 extends over 17 amino acids. CDR3 amino acids: CASSMGGLAGVTGELFF. The CDR3 DNA reads as TGTGCCAGCAGCATGGGGGGGCTAGCGGGAGTCACCGGGGAGCTGTTTTTT.

This clonotype was seen a few times. This chain connects TRBV15 to TRBJ2-3; D tentatively reads TRBD1 or TRBD2 (5 bases each). The germline V gene encodes CDR1 LNHNV and CDR2 YYDKDF (reference sequence). V shed 2 bases and J shed 2 bases, with 11 bases lying between them. This CDR3 spans 15 amino acids. CDR3 in amino acids: CATSRHLGTTDTQYF. CDR3 DNA: TGTGCCACCAGCAGACATCTAGGGACCACAGATACGCAGTATTTT.

This clonotype was observed a handful of times. V is TRBV24-1 and J is TRBJ2-1; 8 nucleotides agree with TRBD2. V was pared by 4 bases and J by 8 bases, with 9 bases of the junction left unmatched. The CDR3 has 15 amino acids. CDR1 KGHDR and CDR2 SFDVKD come from the germline V gene. CDR3 region: CATSDPNGGADEQFF. CDR3 nucleotides: TGTGCCACCAGTGACCCAAACGGGGGGGCCGATGAGCAGTTCTTC.

This chain joins TRBV4-2 and TRBJ2-2; 9 bases line up with TRBD1. Germline V gene data show CDR1 as LGHNA and CDR2 as YNFKEQ. V was pared by 3 bases and J by 6 bases, with 14 bases of the junction left unmatched. The CDR3 has 18 residues. The CDR3 protein is CASSHDFPGQGGSGELFF. The CDR3 nucleotides are TGTGCCAGCAGCCACGACTTCCCGGGACAGGGTGGTTCCGGGGAGCTGTTTTTT.

This clonotype was recorded a few times. CDR3: CATDEGLSGNTIYF. The CDR3 bases are TGTGCCACCGACGAGGGGCTGAGTGGAAACACCATATATTTT. The rearrangement uses TRBV6-6 and TRBJ1-3; possible D gene TRBD1, 5 bases. V shed 10 bases and J shed 3 bases, with 16 bases lying between them. The CDR3 length is 14 residues. Germline V lookup: CDR1 MNHNY, CDR2 SVGAGI (reference sequence).

The chain employs TRBV4-1 and TRBJ2-2, with 7 bases that match TRBD2. CDR1 and CDR2 (germline): MGHRA, YSYEKL. The CDR3 is made up of 17 amino acids. V shed 8 bases and J 2 bases; nucleotides not matched to a gene: 14. DNA for the CDR3: TGCGCCAGCCACTCGAACCCCAGCGGGGCTAACACCGGGGAGCTGTTTTTT. It encodes CASHSNPSGANTGELFF.

On this clonotype itself: The junction departs from the called germline gene at one end, perhaps through a read error. The V gene is TRBV29-1, the J gene TRBJ2-1; TRBD2 agrees at 10 bases. CDR1 SQVTM and CDR2 ANQGSEA come from the germline V gene. The CDR3 totals 13 residues. CDR3 coding DNA: TGCAGCGTGGAAGCGGGGGGGCGGGGAGGGCAGTTCTTC. Translation gives CSVEAGGRGGQFF.

A note on this clonotype: This may be a read error, as it is one base from a much larger clone. The rearrangement links TRBV12-3 or TRBV12-4 to TRBJ1-1, with D tentatively TRBD1 (5 bases). The CDR3 totals 11 residues. Trimming cost V 6 bases and J 4 bases, with 6 bases left between them. The chain's CDR3 is CASSGATEAFF. DNA of the CDR3: TGTGCCAGCAGCGGGGCCACTGAAGCTTTCTTT.

This clonotype has just one count. The rearrangement links TRBV3-1 to TRBJ2-2; D is unclear. Germline CDR1 LGHDT, CDR2 YNNKEL (reference sequence). V gave up 1 base and J gave up 3 bases, with 6 bases separating them. The CDR3 runs 14 residues. Here the CDR3 DNA reads TGTGCCAGCAGCCAAGGGATCGACACCGGGGAGCTGTTTTTT. This gives the protein CASSQGIDTGELFF.